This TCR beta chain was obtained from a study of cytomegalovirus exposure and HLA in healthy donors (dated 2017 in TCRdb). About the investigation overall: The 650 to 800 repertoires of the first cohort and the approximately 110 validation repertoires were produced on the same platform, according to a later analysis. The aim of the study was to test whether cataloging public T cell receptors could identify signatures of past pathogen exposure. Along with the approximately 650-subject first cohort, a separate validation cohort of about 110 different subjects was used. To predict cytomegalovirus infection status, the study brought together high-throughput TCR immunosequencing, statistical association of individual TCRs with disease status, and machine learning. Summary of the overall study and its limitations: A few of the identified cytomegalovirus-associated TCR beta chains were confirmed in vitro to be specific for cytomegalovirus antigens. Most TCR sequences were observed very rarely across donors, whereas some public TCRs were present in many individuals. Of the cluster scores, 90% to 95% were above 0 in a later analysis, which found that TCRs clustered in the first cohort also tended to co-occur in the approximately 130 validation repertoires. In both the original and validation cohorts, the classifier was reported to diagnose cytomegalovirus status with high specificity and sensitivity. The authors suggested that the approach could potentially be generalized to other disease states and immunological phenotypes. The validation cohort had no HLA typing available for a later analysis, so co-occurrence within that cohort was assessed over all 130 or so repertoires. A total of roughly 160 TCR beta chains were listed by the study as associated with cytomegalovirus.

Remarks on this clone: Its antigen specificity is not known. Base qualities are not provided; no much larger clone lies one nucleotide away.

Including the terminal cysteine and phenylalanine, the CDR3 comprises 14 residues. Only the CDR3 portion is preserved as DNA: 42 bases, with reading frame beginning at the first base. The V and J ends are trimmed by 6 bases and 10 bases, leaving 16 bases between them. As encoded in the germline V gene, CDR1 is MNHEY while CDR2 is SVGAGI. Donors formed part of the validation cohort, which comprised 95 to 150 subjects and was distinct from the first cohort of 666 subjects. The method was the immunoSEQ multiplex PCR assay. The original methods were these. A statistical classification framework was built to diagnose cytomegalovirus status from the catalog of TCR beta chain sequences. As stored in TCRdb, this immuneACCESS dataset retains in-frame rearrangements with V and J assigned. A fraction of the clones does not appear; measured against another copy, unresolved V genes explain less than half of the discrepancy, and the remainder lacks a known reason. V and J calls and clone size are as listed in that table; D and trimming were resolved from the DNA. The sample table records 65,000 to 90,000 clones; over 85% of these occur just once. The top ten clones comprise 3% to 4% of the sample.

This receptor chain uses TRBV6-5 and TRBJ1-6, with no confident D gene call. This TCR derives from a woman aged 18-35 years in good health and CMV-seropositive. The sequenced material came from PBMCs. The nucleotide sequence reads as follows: TGTGCCAGCAGCCGTGGAGCAGTAGGATCACCCCTCCACTTT. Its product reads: CASSRGAVGSPLHF.